The 31 T cell receptor beta chains below were found in one sample sequenced in a study of blood T cell repertoires in COVID-19. Method: immunoSEQ multiplex PCR; TCRdb's copy keeps in-frame clones and lacks some. Altogether a few hundred thousand clones are present, roughly nine tenths being singletons, with the ten largest covering 3.6%. The specimen was peripheral blood. All receptors come from a man aged 18 to 30 with active or convalescent COVID-19.

This rearrangement joins TRBV24-1 to TRBJ1-1; D call uncertain. Trimming removed 8 bases from V and 1 base from J, with 10 bases in between. In germline, CDR1 is KGHDR, CDR2 SFDVKD. This CDR3 is built from 13 residues. The CDR3 protein is CATTPGENTEAFF. The CDR3 region has the DNA TGTGCCACCACCCCGGGAGAGAACACTGAAGCTTTCTTT.

The genes are TRBV12-5 and TRBJ1-3; 10 bases are shared with TRBD1. V shed 4 bases, J shed 3 bases, and the junction held 6 bases outside the gene matches. Germline CDR1 reads LGHNT; CDR2 reads FRNRAP. The CDR3 sequence is 16 residues long. CDR3 sequence: CASGSGGTGDGNTIYF. For the CDR3, the DNA is TGTGCTAGTGGTTCCGGGGGGACAGGGGATGGAAACACCATATATTTT.

The CDR3 sequence: CASSVVGIGEAFF. The CDR3, as DNA: TGTGCCAGCAGCGTCGTCGGGATTGGAGAAGCTTTCTTT. The chain joins TRBV9 to TRBJ1-1, with no clear D. Germline values: CDR1 SGDLS, CDR2 YYNGEE. The CDR3 is made up of 13 amino acids. Trimming removed 2 bases at V and 8 bases at J, with 13 bases between.

The chain combines TRBV19 with TRBJ2-1; 9 bases are shared with TRBD2. The CDR3 covers 15 residues. With 3 bases clipped from V and 8 bases from J, the junction kept 8 bases outside the gene matches. CDR1 is LNHDA, CDR2 SQIVND, per germline (reference sequence). Here the CDR3 DNA reads TGTGCCAGTAGTATCATTGCGGGAGGGCTTGATGAGCAGTTCTTC. Its translation is CASSIIAGGLDEQFF.

The CDR3 loop reads CASSRDRGGDQPQHF. The CDR3 coding sequence is TGTGCCAGCAGCAGGGACAGGGGAGGTGATCAGCCCCAGCATTTT. This chain connects TRBV6-5 to TRBJ1-5; 10 nucleotides align to TRBD1. This CDR3 is 15 amino acids long. V shed 6 bases and J 5 bases; nucleotides not matched to a gene: 7. Germline V gives CDR1 MNHEY, CDR2 SVGAGI.

The rearrangement links TRBV5-6 to TRBJ2-4; 13 bases agree with TRBD2. J was trimmed by 0 bases and V by 4 bases; bases with no gene match: 7. This CDR3 has 18 residues. Germline CDR1 is SGHDT and CDR2 is YYEEEE. CDR3 sequence reads: CASSVTSGRLLAKNIQYF. The CDR3 DNA sequence: TGTGCCAGCAGCGTGACTAGCGGGAGGTTACTAGCCAAAAACATTCAGTACTTC.

This clone showed up just a few times. The chain links TRBV13 to TRBJ1-3; D remains ambiguous. Per germline, CDR1 PRHDT and CDR2 FYEKMQ (reference sequence). The germline V and J ends were trimmed by 8 bases and 0 bases, with 11 bases remaining between them. This CDR3 comprises 14 residues. The CDR3 loop reads CASQTRYSGNTIYF. CDR3 bases: TGTGCCAGCCAAACCCGGTACTCTGGAAACACCATATATTTT.

The V gene is TRBV9, the J gene TRBJ1-1; D ambiguous. V was cut by 3 bases and J by 3 bases, with 12 bases left in between. The CDR3 loop spans 14 amino acids. Germline CDR1 is SGDLS and CDR2 is YYNGEE. CDR3 bases: TGTGCCAGCAGCGGGCCACCCGGGGACACTGAAGCTTTCTTT. Amino acid sequence: CASSGPPGDTEAFF. Combining the CDR3 with reference TRBV9 and TRBJ1-1 gives the whole variable domain DSGVTQTPKHLITATGQRVTLRCSPRSGDLSVYWYQQSLDQGLQFLIQYYNGEERAKGNILERFSAQQFPDLHSELNLSSLELGDSALYFCASSGPPGDTEAFFGQGTRLTVV.

This clone showed up just once. The chain combines TRBV18 with TRBJ2-7; weak D call: TRBD1 (6 bases). CDR1 is KGHSH and CDR2 is LQKENI in the germline V gene. Trimming stripped 6 bases from V and 7 bases from J, with 13 bases between. The length of the CDR3 is 12 residues. The CDR3 loop reads CASSPDRREQYF. Written as DNA, the CDR3 is TGTGCCAGCTCGCCCGACAGGAGAGAGCAGTACTTC.

The rearrangement links TRBV4-3 to TRBJ1-4; TRBD1 agrees at 8 bases. The CDR3 spans 20 residues. The germline V gene encodes CDR1 LGHNA and CDR2 YSLEER. Trimming cost V 0 bases and J 7 bases; bases outside gene matches: 19. CDR3 amino acids: CASSQDIDGQGALFSEKLFF. In DNA form, the CDR3 reads TGCGCCAGCAGCCAAGATATCGATGGCCAGGGGGCCCTTTTCAGTGAAAAACTGTTTTTT.

This clone appeared once. V usage is TRBV27 and J usage is TRBJ2-1; D may be TRBD2 (6 bases). Germline-derived CDR1 and CDR2 are MNHEY and SMNVEV (reference sequence). V lost 0 bases and J lost 9, with 15 bases in between. CDR3 length: 15 amino acids. The CDR3 bases are TGTGCCAGCAGTTTATCCAGCATTAGCGGAGGTGAGCAGTTCTTC. It translates to CASSLSSISGGEQFF.

The chain links TRBV6-5 to TRBJ2-7, with TRBD2 matching over 13 bases. The trim removed 5 bases at V and 5 bases at J, leaving 3 bases unmatched. CDR3 length equals 14 residues. Germline V gives CDR1 MNHEY, CDR2 SVGAGI. DNA of the CDR3: TGTGCCAGCAGTCGGACTAGCGGGAGTGACGAGCAGTACTTC. Amino acids: CASSRTSGSDEQYF.

V and J are TRBV6-5 and TRBJ2-2, with TRBD1 matching 7 bases. The V gene end was trimmed by 6 bases and the J gene end by 7 bases; junction bases not matched to a gene: 2. The CDR3 totals 12 residues. Germline CDR1 reads MNHEY; CDR2 reads SVGAGI. CDR3 residues: CASRRTGGELFF. CDR3 sequence (DNA): TGTGCCAGCAGAAGGACAGGCGGGGAGCTGTTTTTT.

This clone was counted a few times. CDR3 sequence reads: CASSPDTNAEKLFF. The CDR3 DNA is TGTGCCAGCAGTCCAGACACCAATGCGGAAAAACTGTTTTTT. The J gene is TRBJ1-4, the V gene TRBV2; D is undetermined. Germline-derived CDR1 and CDR2 are SNHLY and FYNNEI. The CDR3 contains 14 residues. The germline V and J ends were trimmed by 5 bases and 8 bases, with 15 bases remaining between them.

V and J are TRBV3-1 (or the pseudogene TRBV3-2) and TRBJ1-1; unclear D gene. The CDR3 contains 12 residues. CDR1 is LGHDT, CDR2 YNNKEL, per germline (reference sequence). V lost 3 bases to trimming and J lost 5 bases, with 7 bases between them. As DNA, the CDR3 is TGTGCCAGCAGCCAGTCCGGGACTGAAGCTTTCTTT. Protein: CASSQSGTEAFF.

V usage is TRBV11-3 and J usage is TRBJ2-4; D might be TRBD1 (6 bases). V was trimmed by 1 base and J by 7 bases, leaving 11 bases between them. The V gene's germline CDR1 is SGHNT and CDR2 YENEEA. The CDR3 consists of 14 residues. The DNA for the CDR3 is TGTGCCAGCAGCTTAGGTCCAGGGGAGAACATTCAGTACTTC. It codes for CASSLGPGENIQYF.

V gene TRBV24-1 combines with J gene TRBJ2-3, with 8 bases fitting TRBD2. Germline values: CDR1 KGHDR, CDR2 SFDVKD. This CDR3 has 17 amino acids. V shed 5 bases and J 2 bases; nucleotides not matched to a gene: 11. Here the CDR3 reads CATSAALLADYTDTQYF. Written as DNA, the CDR3 is TGTGCCACCAGTGCTGCATTACTAGCGGATTACACAGATACGCAGTATTTT.

CDR3 DNA sequence: TGTGCCAGCAGCTTGGCCGGGGTTATCGCTGATGGATCACCCCTCCACTTT. Protein: CASSLAGVIADGSPLHF. The chain uses TRBV7-2 and TRBJ1-6; D uncertain. CDR3 length equals 17 residues. V gave up 3 bases and J gave up 10 bases, with 22 bases separating them. CDR1 SGHTA and CDR2 FQGNSA come from the germline V gene.

This clone appeared once. The chain has TRBV18 and TRBJ2-2; 9 bases map to TRBD2. V gave up 3 bases and J gave up 0 bases; unmatched junction bases: 14. This CDR3 comprises 20 residues. Germline CDR1 reads KGHSH; CDR2 reads LQKENI. Here the CDR3 reads CASSPNVAGAVKANTGELFF. The CDR3, as DNA: TGTGCCAGCTCACCTAATGTAGCGGGAGCGGTTAAGGCGAACACCGGGGAGCTGTTTTTT. The full variable domain, with the rest looked up from reference TRBV18 and TRBJ2-2, is NAGVMQNPRHLVRRRGQEARLRCSPMKGHSHVYWYRQLPEEGLKFMVYLQKENIIDESGMPKERFSAEFPKEGPSILRIQQVVRGDSAAYFCASSPNVAGAVKANTGELFFGEGSRLTVL.

V and J are TRBV7-2 and TRBJ2-2; 10 bases align to TRBD2. With 3 bases clipped from V and 6 bases from J, the junction kept 7 bases outside the gene matches. In germline, CDR1 is SGHTA, CDR2 FQGNSA. The length of the CDR3 is 16 residues. As DNA, the CDR3 is TGTGCCAGCAGCTTTCAGAGCGGGAGGGCCGCCGGGGAGCTGTTTTTT. Protein sequence: CASSFQSGRAAGELFF. The variable domain in full, completed from reference TRBV7-2 and TRBJ2-2, reads GAGVSQSPSNKVTEKGKDVELRCDPISGHTALYWYRQSLGQGLEFLIYFQGNSAPDKSGLPSDRFSAERTGGSVSTLTIQRTQQEDSAVYLCASSFQSGRAAGELFFGEGSRLTVL.

On this clone itself: One junction end disagrees with the germline gene, perhaps due to a read error. J is TRBJ1-3 and V is TRBV4-1, with 8 bases identical to TRBD1. Germline V gives CDR1 MGHRA, CDR2 YSYEKL. The CDR3 has 15 residues. CDR3 sequence: CASTQQGDSGNTIYF. CDR3 DNA sequence: TGCGCCAGCACCCAACAGGGGGACTCTGGAAACACCATATATTTT.

The chain has TRBV11-3 and TRBJ1-1; a weak D match, TRBD1 (5 bases). Trimming shortened V by 1 base and J by 5 bases, and 14 bases separated the two germline ends. Germline V gene sequence: CDR1 SGHNT, CDR2 YENEEA. This CDR3 has 15 residues. This CDR3 reads CASSLGSGGFTEAFF. The DNA for the CDR3 is TGTGCCAGCAGCTTAGGAAGCGGGGGGTTTACTGAAGCTTTCTTT.

V is TRBV5-1 and J is TRBJ1-3; 7 bases align to TRBD1. Germline assignment: CDR1 SGHRS and CDR2 YFSETQ. This CDR3 comprises 16 residues. The trim removed 0 bases at V and 3 bases at J, leaving 6 bases unmatched. CDR3 sequence (DNA): TGCGCCAGCAGCTTGGGAGAGGGGGCTGGTGGAAACACCATATATTTT. Translated: CASSLGEGAGGNTIYF.

The chain carries TRBV15 and TRBJ1-1, with D possibly TRBD1 on 5 matching bases. The V and J ends lost 0 bases and 11 bases respectively, with 13 bases between them. The CDR3 spans 13 residues. CDR1 LNHNV and CDR2 YYDKDF come from the germline V gene (reference sequence). CDR3 residues: CATSRDLGLVAFF. CDR3 DNA sequence: TGTGCCACCAGCAGAGATCTGGGGCTGGTGGCTTTCTTT.

V gene TRBV10-1 combines with J gene TRBJ2-3; TRBD1 matches at 8 bases. Germline CDR1 reads WNHNN; CDR2 reads SYGVQD (reference sequence). V was pared by 2 bases and J by 3 bases, with 1 base of the junction left unmatched. The CDR3 is made up of 14 amino acids. CDR3 loop: CASSEGQGTDTQYF. The CDR3 DNA reads as TGCGCCAGCAGTGAGGGACAGGGTACAGATACGCAGTATTTT.

The genes are TRBV5-4 and TRBJ2-7, with 12 bases aligning to TRBD2. V lost 3 bases to trimming and J lost 4 bases; unmatched junction nucleotides: 2. Germline CDR1 is SGHNT and CDR2 is YYREEE (reference sequence). This CDR3 is built from 14 residues. The CDR3 nucleotides are TGTGCCAGCAGCTCCGGACTAGCGGGGTACGAGCAGTACTTC. Translated: CASSSGLAGYEQYF.

CDR3 in DNA: TGTGCCAGCAGCCCCTTAAACGAGCAGTACTTC. Translated, it gives CASSPLNEQYF. The chain uses TRBV13 and TRBJ2-7; D not resolved. Germline assignment: CDR1 PRHDT and CDR2 FYEKMQ (reference sequence). V lost 5 bases to trimming and J lost 5 bases, with 7 bases between them. The CDR3 sequence is 11 residues long. Supplemented by reference TRBV13 and TRBJ2-7, the full variable domain reads AAGVIQSPRHLIKEKRETATLKCYPIPRHDTVYWYQQGPGQDPQFLISFYEKMQSDKGSIPDRFSAQQFSDYHSELNMSSLELGDSALYFCASSPLNEQYFGPGTRLTVT.

J is TRBJ1-1 and V is TRBV4-3; D gene unclear. Trimming cost V 3 bases and J 5 bases, with 16 bases left between them. This CDR3 region has 15 residues. Germline-derived CDR1 and CDR2 are LGHNA and YSLEER. CDR3 nucleotide sequence: TGCGCCAGCAGCCACCTGGAAGGCTTGAGGACTGAAGCTTTCTTT. It codes for CASSHLEGLRTEAFF.

CDR3 DNA sequence: TGTGCCAGCAGCCAGACCTGGGACAGGGGATACGAGCAGTACTTC. Its translation is CASSQTWDRGYEQYF. J is TRBJ2-7 and V is TRBV4-2, with TRBD1 matching 10 bases. The CDR3 totals 15 residues. J gave up 4 bases and V 3 bases, and 6 bases lay outside the gene matches. Germline CDR1 and CDR2: LGHNA and YNFKEQ.

The chain joins TRBV24-1 to TRBJ2-1; no definite D call. V shed 2 bases and J shed 5 bases, with 12 bases lying between them. The CDR3 consists of 15 residues. CDR1 and CDR2 (germline): KGHDR, SFDVKD. This CDR3 reads CATSDWVGEDNEQFF. The CDR3 DNA sequence: TGTGCCACCAGTGATTGGGTTGGAGAAGACAATGAGCAGTTCTTC.

The V gene is TRBV29-1, the J gene TRBJ2-1; 7 bases fit TRBD2. The CDR3 covers 13 residues. The trim removed 7 bases at V and 7 bases at J, leaving 10 bases unmatched. CDR1 SQVTM and CDR2 ANQGSEA come from the germline V gene. This CDR3 reads CSAAGPNGNEQFF. The CDR3 bases are TGCAGCGCAGCGGGGCCCAACGGGAATGAGCAGTTCTTC.